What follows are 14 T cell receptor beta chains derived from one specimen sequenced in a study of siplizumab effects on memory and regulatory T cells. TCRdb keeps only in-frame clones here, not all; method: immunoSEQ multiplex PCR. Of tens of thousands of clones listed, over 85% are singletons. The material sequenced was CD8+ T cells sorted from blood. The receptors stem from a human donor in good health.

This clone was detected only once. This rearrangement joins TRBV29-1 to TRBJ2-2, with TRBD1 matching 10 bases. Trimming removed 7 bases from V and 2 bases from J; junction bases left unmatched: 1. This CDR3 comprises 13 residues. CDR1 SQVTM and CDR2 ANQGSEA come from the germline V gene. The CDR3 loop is CSGQGANTGELFF. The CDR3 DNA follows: TGCAGCGGACAGGGGGCCAACACCGGGGAGCTGTTTTTT.

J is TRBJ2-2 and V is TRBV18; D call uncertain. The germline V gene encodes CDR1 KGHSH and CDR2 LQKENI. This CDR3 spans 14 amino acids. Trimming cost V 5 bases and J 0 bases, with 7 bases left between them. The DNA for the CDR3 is TGTGCCAGCTCATCAGTCCCGAACACCGGGGAGCTGTTTTTT. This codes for CASSSVPNTGELFF.

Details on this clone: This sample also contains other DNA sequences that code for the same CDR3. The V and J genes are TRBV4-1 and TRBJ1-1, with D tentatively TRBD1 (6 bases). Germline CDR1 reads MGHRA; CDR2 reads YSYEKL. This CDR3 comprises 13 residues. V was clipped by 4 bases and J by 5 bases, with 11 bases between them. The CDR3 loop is CASSLTGNTEAFF. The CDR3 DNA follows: TGCGCCAGCAGCCTCACAGGGAATACTGAAGCTTTCTTT.

The DNA for the CDR3 is TGTGCCAGCAGTGAAGGGGGGAGGAGGACCTCTGGAAACACCATATATTTT. Its protein is CASSEGGRRTSGNTIYF. This chain joins TRBV6-1 and TRBJ1-3; D is perhaps TRBD1 (5 bases). From germline, CDR1 is MNHNS and CDR2 SASEGT. Deletions cut 1 base from V and 0 bases from J, with 13 bases between. CDR3 size: 17 residues.

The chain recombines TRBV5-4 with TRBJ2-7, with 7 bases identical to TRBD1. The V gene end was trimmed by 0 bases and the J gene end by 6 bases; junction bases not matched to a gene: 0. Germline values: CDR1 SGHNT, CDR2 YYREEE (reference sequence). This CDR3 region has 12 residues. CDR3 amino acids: CASSLGQGEQYF. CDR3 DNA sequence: TGTGCCAGCAGCTTGGGACAGGGCGAGCAGTACTTC.

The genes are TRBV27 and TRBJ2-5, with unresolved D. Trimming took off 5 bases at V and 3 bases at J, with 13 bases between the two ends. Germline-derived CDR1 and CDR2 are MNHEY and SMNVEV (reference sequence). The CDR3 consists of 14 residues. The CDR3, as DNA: TGTGCCAGCAGTCACTTGGCGGAGAAAGAGACCCAGTACTTC. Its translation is CASSHLAEKETQYF.

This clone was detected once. Here the CDR3 DNA reads TGCGCCAGCAGCGGATGGGGCATGAACACTGAAGCTTTCTTT. Translating it yields CASSGWGMNTEAFF. This chain joins TRBV5-1 and TRBJ1-1; tentatively, D is TRBD1 (5 bases). Germline CDR1 and CDR2: SGHRS and YFSETQ. The CDR3 is 14 amino acids. With 4 bases removed from V and 0 bases from J, the gap between germline ends came to 10 bases.

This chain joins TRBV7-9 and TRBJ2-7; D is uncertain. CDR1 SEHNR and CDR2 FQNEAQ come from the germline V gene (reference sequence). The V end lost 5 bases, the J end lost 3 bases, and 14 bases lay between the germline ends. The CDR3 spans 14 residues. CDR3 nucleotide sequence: TGTGCCAGCAGCCCCGGAGATAAGGTCTACGAGCAGTACTTC. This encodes CASSPGDKVYEQYF. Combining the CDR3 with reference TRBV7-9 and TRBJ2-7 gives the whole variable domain DTGVSQNPRHKITKRGQNVTFRCDPISEHNRLYWYRQTLGQGPEFLTYFQNEAQLEKSRLLSDRFSAERPKGSFSTLEIQRTEQGDSAMYLCASSPGDKVYEQYFGPGTRLTVT.

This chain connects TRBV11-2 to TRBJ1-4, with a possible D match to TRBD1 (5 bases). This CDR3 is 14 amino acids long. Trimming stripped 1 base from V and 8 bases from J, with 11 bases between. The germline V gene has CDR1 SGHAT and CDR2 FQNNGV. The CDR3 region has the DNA TGTGCCAGCAGCTTAGGGGGACGTCCAGAAAAACTGTTTTTT. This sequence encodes CASSLGGRPEKLFF.

The CDR3: CASSVAGVVDEQFF. Here the CDR3 DNA reads TGTGCCAGCAGCGTAGCTGGGGTCGTCGATGAGCAGTTCTTC. This rearrangement joins TRBV9 to TRBJ2-1; D is unclear. CDR1 is SGDLS and CDR2 is YYNGEE in the germline V gene. The CDR3 is 14 amino acids. Trimming removed 0 bases from V and 8 bases from J, with 12 bases in between.

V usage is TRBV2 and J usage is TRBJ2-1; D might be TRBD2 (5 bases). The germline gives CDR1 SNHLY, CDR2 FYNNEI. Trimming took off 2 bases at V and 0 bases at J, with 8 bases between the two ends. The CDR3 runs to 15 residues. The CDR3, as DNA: TGTGCCAGCAGTGAAAGAGGGCTCTCCTACAATGAGCAGTTCTTC. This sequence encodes CASSERGLSYNEQFF.

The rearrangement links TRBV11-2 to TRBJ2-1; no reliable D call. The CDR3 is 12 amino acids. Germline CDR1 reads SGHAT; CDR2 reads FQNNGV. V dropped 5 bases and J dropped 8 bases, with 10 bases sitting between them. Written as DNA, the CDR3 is TGTGCCAGCAGCCTCTCGCCCCATGAGCAGTTCTTC. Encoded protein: CASSLSPHEQFF.

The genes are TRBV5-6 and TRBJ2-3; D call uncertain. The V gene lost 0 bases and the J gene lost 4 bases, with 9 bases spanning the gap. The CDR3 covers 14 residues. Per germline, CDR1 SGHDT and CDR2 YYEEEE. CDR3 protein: CASSLAHPADTQYF. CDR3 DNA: TGTGCCAGCAGCTTGGCCCATCCCGCAGATACGCAGTATTTT.

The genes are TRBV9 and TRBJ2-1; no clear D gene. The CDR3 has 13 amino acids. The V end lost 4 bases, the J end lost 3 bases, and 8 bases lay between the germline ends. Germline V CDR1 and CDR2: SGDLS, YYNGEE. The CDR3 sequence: CASSPSLYNEQFF. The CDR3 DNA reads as TGTGCCAGCAGCCCCAGCCTCTACAATGAGCAGTTCTTC.